This entry lists 32 T cell receptor beta chains sequenced from one sample in a study of PD-1 blockade in classical Hodgkin lymphoma (dated by TCRdb to about 2020). The label giving this sample's time point can be read as: cycle 4 day 1 (C4D1), after more than 5 weeks of nivolumab. Relapse after autologous stem cell transplantation had occurred in all trial patients, and cohorts A, B and C were distinguished by prior brentuximab vedotin exposure. Receptors were amplified or captured by the immunoSEQ multiplex PCR assay. This immuneACCESS table, as held by TCRdb, lists in-frame sequences with V and J called but not all clones. Of the missing ones, under half trace to an unresolved V gene in checked studies; the others have no known cause. This sample is represented by 40,000 to 45,000 clones; around 74% of them were singletons. About 2.7% of the sample is taken by the ten largest. The material sequenced was peripheral blood mononuclear cells (PBMCs), taken before the fourth cycle of nivolumab. The receptors were sampled from a human donor with classical Hodgkin lymphoma.

The chain combines TRBV6-5 with TRBJ1-1; D remains unclear. The CDR3 has 13 residues. V lost 6 bases and J 0 bases, leaving 8 bases between the germline ends. Per the germline V gene, CDR1 is MNHEY and CDR2 is SVGAGI. The CDR3 sequence is CASRRAMNTEAFF. The CDR3 DNA reads as TGTGCCAGCAGGAGGGCGATGAACACTGAAGCTTTCTTT.

This clone was seen repeatedly, ten times or more. This rearrangement joins TRBV30 to TRBJ1-1; D possibly corresponds to TRBD1 (5 bases). Germline CDR1 and CDR2: GTSNPN and SVGIG (reference sequence). The CDR3 sequence is 13 residues long. The V end lost 5 bases, the J end lost 0 bases, and 10 bases lay between the germline ends. CDR3 residues: CAWATDVNTEAFF. As DNA, the CDR3 is TGTGCCTGGGCGACAGACGTGAACACTGAAGCTTTCTTT.

The rearrangement uses TRBV7-9 and TRBJ2-5, with D possibly TRBD2 on 5 matching bases. The germline gives CDR1 SEHNR, CDR2 FQNEAQ (reference sequence). Trimming took off 1 base at V and 5 bases at J, with 26 bases between the two ends. The length of the CDR3 is 19 residues. CDR3 in amino acids: CASSLDSPAKPVWEETQYF. CDR3 bases: TGTGCCAGCAGCTTAGACTCCCCGGCTAAGCCAGTATGGGAGGAGACCCAGTACTTC.

The DNA of the CDR3 is TGTGCCAGCAGTTACTCGATGGAAAGCCACGAGCAGTACTTC. Translating gives CASSYSMESHEQYF. This chain uses TRBV6-6 with TRBJ2-7; D remains unclear. The germline CDR1 and CDR2 sequences are MNHNY and SVGAGI (reference sequence). The CDR3 is 14 residues long. V was cut by 0 bases and J by 5 bases, with 11 bases left in between.

The chain combines TRBV2 with TRBJ1-4; possible D gene TRBD1, 5 bases. The ends were cut back, 3 bases at V and 3 bases at J, with 11 bases in the middle. Per germline, CDR1 SNHLY and CDR2 FYNNEI. There are 15 residues in the CDR3. The chain's CDR3 is CASSDLGAPNEKLFF. In nucleotides, the CDR3 is TGTGCCAGCAGTGATTTAGGGGCCCCTAATGAAAAACTGTTTTTT.

V gene TRBV11-2 combines with J gene TRBJ1-2; 7 bases match TRBD1. This CDR3 comprises 18 residues. Germline CDR1 is SGHAT and CDR2 is FQNNGV. Losses at the gene ends were 4 bases for V and 5 bases for J; bases not matched to a gene: 19. CDR3 nucleotides: TGTGCCAGCAGCTCCGGACTCAGACAGGGTGGGTTCGCGTATGGCTACACCTTC. Translating it yields CASSSGLRQGGFAYGYTF.

A remark on this clone: At one end, the junction sequence differs from germline, possibly due to a read error. J is TRBJ2-1 and V is TRBV7-7; unclear D gene. Germline assignment: CDR1 SSHAT and CDR2 FNYEAQ (reference sequence). This CDR3 region has 14 residues. In DNA, the CDR3 is TGTGCTAGCAGCTTGGATGGATCCTACAATGAGCAGTTCTTC. This sequence encodes CASSLDGSYNEQFF.

In DNA, the CDR3 is TGCGCCAGCAGCAACCAGGGGGGGCATGGCTACACCTTC. Protein: CASSNQGGHGYTF. V gene TRBV5-1 combines with J gene TRBJ1-2; 7 nucleotides line up with TRBD1. Germline lookup yields CDR1 SGHRS and CDR2 YFSETQ. Trimming at V came to 4 bases and at J to 6 bases, leaving 6 bases not matched to a gene. The CDR3 spans 13 residues.

The V call is TRBV5-1, the J call TRBJ2-2, with 7 bases fitting TRBD1. The CDR3 runs 17 residues. Per the germline V gene, CDR1 is SGHRS and CDR2 is YFSETQ. V gave up 0 bases and J gave up 3 bases; unmatched junction bases: 8. DNA for the CDR3: TGCGCCAGCAGCTTGGGGATGACAGGGATGGACACCGGGGAGCTGTTTTTT. This encodes CASSLGMTGMDTGELFF.

This clone was picked up a small number of times. This chain connects TRBV7-6 to TRBJ2-3; 9 nucleotides agree with TRBD2. Germline V gives CDR1 SGHVS, CDR2 FNYEAQ. This CDR3 is 17 amino acids long. V dropped 1 base and J dropped 1; count of bases not matched to a gene: 6. The CDR3 region has the DNA TGTGCCAGCAGCTTAGGGGCTAGCGGGGAAGGCACAGATACGCAGTATTTT. Its protein is CASSLGASGEGTDTQYF.

The rearrangement uses TRBV19 and TRBJ1-1, with D uncertain. The CDR3 runs to 13 residues. V lost 3 bases, J lost 4 bases, and 9 bases lay in between. In germline, CDR1 is LNHDA, CDR2 SQIVND (reference sequence). CDR3 amino acids: CASSMVYLTEAFF. The CDR3 DNA reads as TGTGCCAGTAGTATGGTCTACCTCACTGAAGCTTTCTTT. Complete variable domain (other parts from reference TRBV19 and TRBJ1-1): DGGITQSPKYLFRKEGQNVTLSCEQNLNHDAMYWYRQDPGQGLRLIYYSQIVNDFQKGDIAEGYSVSREKKESFPLTVTSAQKNPTAFYLCASSMVYLTEAFFGQGTRLTVV.

V usage is TRBV19 and J usage is TRBJ2-1; D may match TRBD1 or TRBD2 (5 bases each). The CDR3 totals 13 residues. V shed 1 base and J shed 6 bases, with 7 bases lying between them. Germline CDR1 is LNHDA and CDR2 is SQIVND (reference sequence). CDR3 residues: CASSIGGGNEQFF. The CDR3 region has the DNA TGTGCCAGTAGTATAGGTGGGGGCAATGAGCAGTTCTTC.

This clone was seen only a few times. This rearrangement joins TRBV7-8 to TRBJ2-3; 9 bases align to TRBD1. The CDR3 consists of 15 residues. Per the germline V gene, CDR1 is SGHVS and CDR2 is FQNEAQ. Trimming cost V 5 bases and J 5 bases; bases outside gene matches: 8. The CDR3 sequence is CASSRTGDRGDTQYF. The CDR3 DNA reads TGTGCCAGCAGCCGGACAGGGGATCGGGGAGATACGCAGTATTTT.

The chain has TRBV15 and TRBJ2-5, with 9 bases matching TRBD1. This CDR3 has 16 residues. Germline V gene lookup returns CDR1 LNHNV and CDR2 YYDKDF (reference sequence). V shed 4 bases, J shed 5 bases, and the junction held 11 bases outside the gene matches. CDR3 DNA: TGTGCCACCAGCACCGTCCCGGGACAGGGAGCGGAGACCCAGTACTTC. Its protein product is CATSTVPGQGAETQYF.

This rearrangement joins TRBV7-2 to TRBJ2-5; 8 nucleotides agree with TRBD2. V lost 5 bases to trimming and J lost 2 bases; unmatched junction nucleotides: 4. The germline V gene has CDR1 SGHTA and CDR2 FQGNSA. CDR3 length: 14 residues. The CDR3 loop is CASSPIAGQETQYF. The CDR3 coding sequence is TGTGCCAGCAGCCCGATAGCGGGGCAAGAGACCCAGTACTTC.

The rearrangement joins TRBV13 to TRBJ1-1, with 9 positions matching TRBD1. J was trimmed by 6 bases and V by 4 bases; bases with no gene match: 6. Looked up from germline, CDR1 is PRHDT and CDR2 is FYEKMQ (reference sequence). The CDR3 consists of 14 residues. CDR3 loop: CASSSWDRAAEAFF. The DNA of the CDR3 is TGTGCCAGCAGCTCCTGGGACAGGGCCGCTGAAGCTTTCTTT.

The chain is built from TRBV2 and TRBJ2-7; D possibly corresponds to TRBD1 (6 bases). CDR3 length equals 15 residues. Germline loops: CDR1 SNHLY, CDR2 FYNNEI. The germline V and J ends were trimmed by 3 bases and 0 bases, with 12 bases remaining between them. CDR3 bases: TGTGCCAGCAGTGAGGGGGCCGACAGCTCCTACGAGCAGTACTTC. Translating it yields CASSEGADSSYEQYF.

This sequence joins TRBV19 and TRBJ1-5; TRBD1 aligns across 12 bases. The CDR3 is 15 amino acids. J lost 6 bases, V lost 3 bases, and 3 bases had no gene match. Per germline, CDR1 LNHDA and CDR2 SQIVND (reference sequence). The CDR3 loop reads CASSMGQGASQPQHF. The CDR3 DNA is TGTGCCAGTAGTATGGGACAGGGGGCAAGTCAGCCCCAGCATTTT.

This chain connects TRBV4-1 to TRBJ1-1; 8 positions agree with TRBD1. Germline values: CDR1 MGHRA, CDR2 YSYEKL. V gave up 0 bases and J gave up 1 base; unmatched junction bases: 13. The CDR3 runs 19 residues. The chain's CDR3 is CASSQDFRRTGSPNTEAFF. In DNA form, the CDR3 reads TGCGCCAGCAGCCAAGATTTCCGGAGGACAGGGAGTCCGAACACTGAAGCTTTCTTT.

This chain uses TRBV19 with TRBJ1-2, with 8 bases lining up with TRBD1. Germline V CDR1 and CDR2: LNHDA, SQIVND (reference sequence). V lost 6 bases and J lost 4; bases outside the gene matches: 1. This CDR3 region has 12 residues. The CDR3 reads CASRTGAYGYTF. Here the CDR3 DNA reads TGTGCCAGTAGGACAGGGGCCTATGGCTACACCTTC.

V gene TRBV5-1 combines with J gene TRBJ2-3; 10 bases map to TRBD1. Germline values: CDR1 SGHRS, CDR2 YFSETQ. This CDR3 region has 14 residues. The V segment lost 8 bases and the J segment 3 bases; nucleotides outside the gene matches: 6. CDR3 amino acids: CASWGTGETDTQYF. In DNA form, the CDR3 reads TGCGCCAGTTGGGGGACAGGGGAGACAGATACGCAGTATTTT.

The count of this clone is one. The chain carries TRBV5-4 and TRBJ1-2, with unresolved D. The V end was cut by 1 base, the J end by 4 bases, with 11 bases between. There are 14 residues in the CDR3. From germline, CDR1 is SGHNT and CDR2 YYREEE (reference sequence). As DNA, the CDR3 is TGTGCCAGCAGCTTGAGAGGTTCGGGCTATGGCTACACCTTC. Its protein is CASSLRGSGYGYTF.

The chain uses TRBV5-1 and TRBJ1-2, with TRBD1 identical over 9 bases. V dropped 0 bases and J dropped 7; count of bases not matched to a gene: 19. The length of the CDR3 is 19 residues. Germline-derived CDR1 and CDR2 are SGHRS and YFSETQ. CDR3 DNA: TGCGCCAGCAGCTTGGTGGGACAGGGCGTTCACCGGCAAGGCTCTGGCTACACCTTC. It specifies CASSLVGQGVHRQGSGYTF.

The rearrangement links TRBV2 to TRBJ2-3; 10 bases map to TRBD2. V lost 2 bases, J lost 3 bases, and 8 bases stayed unmatched. Germline V CDR1 and CDR2: SNHLY, FYNNEI. The CDR3 covers 17 residues. The CDR3 reads CASSELGSGGPTDTQYF. The CDR3 DNA sequence: TGTGCCAGCAGTGAATTAGGTAGCGGGGGGCCTACAGATACGCAGTATTTT.

The CDR3 nucleotides read TGCGCCAGCAGCCCGCAAATAGGAGACAGCCTTTATAGCAATCAGCCCCAGCATTTT. Translation: CASSPQIGDSLYSNQPQHF. The V and J genes are TRBV4-1 and TRBJ1-5; D is possibly TRBD1 (5 bases). Germline V CDR1 and CDR2: MGHRA, YSYEKL. The CDR3 sequence is 19 residues long. V lost 4 bases to trimming and J lost 0 bases, with 22 bases between them.

In DNA, the CDR3 is TGTGCCAGCAGGAGAAAGCAGGGGGCGCTCCACGAGCAGTACTTC. As protein: CASRRKQGALHEQYF. The chain recombines TRBV28 with TRBJ2-7, with 8 bases matching TRBD1. The germline V gene has CDR1 MDHEN and CDR2 SYDVKM. V was pared by 6 bases and J by 5 bases, with 12 bases of the junction left unmatched. There are 15 residues in the CDR3.

CDR3 protein: CATSRDGGQGSTDTQYF. The CDR3 DNA reads TGTGCCACCAGCAGAGACGGAGGACAGGGGAGCACAGATACGCAGTATTTT. The rearrangement joins TRBV15 to TRBJ2-3, with 9 bases fitting TRBD1. The CDR3 extends over 17 amino acids. V trimming: 0 bases; J trimming: 0 bases; junction bases outside the gene matches: 4. The germline V gene has CDR1 LNHNV and CDR2 YYDKDF (reference sequence).

Only a few counts were recorded for this clone. The V call is TRBV7-9, the J call TRBJ2-4; 7 bases agree with TRBD1. CDR1 and CDR2 (germline): SEHNR, FQNEAQ (reference sequence). V gave up 1 base and J gave up 15 bases; unmatched junction bases: 3. This CDR3 region has 11 residues. CDR3 loop: CASSLGDSPYF. CDR3 bases: TGTGCCAGCAGCTTAGGGGACAGTCCGTACTTC.

The chain has TRBV18 and TRBJ2-7, with D possibly TRBD2 on 5 matching bases. This CDR3 is 12 amino acids long. The V gene lost 9 bases and the J gene lost 7 bases, with 16 bases spanning the gap. CDR1 KGHSH and CDR2 LQKENI come from the germline V gene. The CDR3 is CASSRPPGEQYF. The CDR3 coding sequence is TGTGCCAGTTCCCGTCCCCCGGGGGAGCAGTACTTC.

J is TRBJ1-2 and V is TRBV4-1, with 7 bases fitting TRBD1. The CDR3 contains 16 residues. Trimming cost V 2 bases and J 4 bases; bases outside gene matches: 10. Germline V CDR1 and CDR2: MGHRA, YSYEKL. The CDR3 region is CASSQYTGVYVYGYTF. The CDR3 bases are TGCGCCAGCAGCCAATATACAGGGGTCTATGTCTATGGCTACACCTTC.

V is TRBV13 and J is TRBJ1-6; possibly TRBD1 for D (5 bases). With 2 bases removed from V and 9 bases from J, the gap between germline ends came to 5 bases. The germline CDR1 and CDR2 sequences are PRHDT and FYEKMQ (reference sequence). CDR3 length: 12 amino acids. CDR3 in amino acids: CASSLTGSPLHF. CDR3 bases: TGTGCCAGCAGCTTAACAGGTTCACCCCTCCACTTT.

DNA for the CDR3: TGTGCCAGTAGCTCCCCCCGAGCGGGGGGGCCCGGGGAGCTGTTTTTT. Protein: CASSSPRAGGPGELFF. The V call is TRBV19, the J call TRBJ2-2; 10 bases are a match to TRBD2. J lost 6 bases, V lost 6 bases, and 10 bases had no gene match. This CDR3 has 16 amino acids. Germline V gene data show CDR1 as LNHDA and CDR2 as SQIVND (reference sequence).